What follows are 10 T cell receptor beta chains derived from one specimen sequenced in a study of cytomegalovirus exposure and HLA in healthy donors. Amplification used 60 Vbeta primers and 13 Jbeta primers. This table comes from immunoSEQ multiplex PCR, and its TCRdb copy is limited to in-frame clones, with some not included. The sample lists 150,000 to 200,000 clones; 80% to 90% were seen once. Input material: PBMCs. Source of these receptors: a man aged 18 to 30 in good health and CMV-seropositive.

The chain carries TRBV7-6 and TRBJ1-1; 7 bases match TRBD1. The germline V gene has CDR1 SGHVS and CDR2 FNYEAQ. CDR3 size: 16 residues. V was pared by 3 bases and J by 1 base, with 8 bases of the junction left unmatched. The CDR3 protein is CASSLIGGSRNTEAFF. CDR3 in DNA: TGTGCCAGCAGCTTGATAGGGGGCTCGAGGAACACTGAAGCTTTCTTT. The variable domain in full, completed from reference TRBV7-6 and TRBJ1-1, reads GAGVSQSPRYKVTKRGQDVALRCDPISGHVSLYWYRQALGQGPEFLTYFNYEAQQDKSGLPNDRFSAERPEGSISTLTIQRTEQRDSAMYRCASSLIGGSRNTEAFFGQGTRLTVV.

This clone was picked up a small number of times. V is TRBV9 and J is TRBJ2-1; D may be TRBD1 (6 bases). CDR3 length: 15 amino acids. Trimming took off 0 bases at V and 6 bases at J, with 13 bases between the two ends. Per the germline V gene, CDR1 is SGDLS and CDR2 is YYNGEE. CDR3 sequence reads: CASSVVVQGVNEQFF. The CDR3 DNA follows: TGTGCCAGCAGCGTAGTGGTACAGGGTGTCAATGAGCAGTTCTTC.

This rearrangement joins TRBV9 to TRBJ1-1; tentative D call: TRBD1 (5 bases). CDR1 and CDR2 from the germline V gene are SGDLS and YYNGEE. The CDR3 length is 15 residues. The V end lost 1 base, the J end lost 0 bases, and 10 bases lay between the germline ends. CDR3 sequence: CASSVRAGLNTEAFF. DNA of the CDR3: TGTGCCAGCAGCGTAAGGGCAGGGCTGAACACTGAAGCTTTCTTT.

The CDR3 DNA follows: TGCGCCAGCAGCCATGACCGGGACAGGGGTGAAGCTTTCTTT. This sequence encodes CASSHDRDRGEAFF. The genes are TRBV4-3 and TRBJ1-1; TRBD1 matches 10 bases. The germline V gene encodes CDR1 LGHNA and CDR2 YSLEER. The CDR3 spans 14 residues. V lost 3 bases and J lost 7; bases outside the gene matches: 5.

This clone turned up a few times. CDR3: CASSTTGGRLEAFF. The CDR3 bases are TGTGCCAGTAGTACAACAGGGGGCCGACTTGAAGCTTTCTTT. The chain links TRBV19 to TRBJ1-1, with TRBD1 matching over 9 bases. Germline V lookup: CDR1 LNHDA, CDR2 SQIVND (reference sequence). The ends lost 4 bases at V and 7 bases at J; junction bases unmatched: 7. The CDR3 loop spans 14 amino acids.

The rearrangement uses TRBV23-1 and TRBJ2-7, with TRBD1 identical over 7 bases. TRBV23-1 is filed as an ORF, its function uncertain. V dropped 0 bases and J dropped 3; count of bases not matched to a gene: 17. CDR3 length: 19 amino acids. CDR3 DNA: TGCGCCAGCAGTCAATCGGATAGTACATGCGGACAGGCCTACTACGAGCAGTACTTC. Residues: CASSQSDSTCGQAYYEQYF.

The V gene is TRBV30, the J gene TRBJ2-7; D unresolved. This CDR3 has 14 amino acids. The V gene's germline CDR1 is GTSNPN and CDR2 SVGIG (reference sequence). CDR3 protein: CAARSPGSTYEQYF. The CDR3 DNA reads as TGTGCGGCGAGGAGCCCCGGAAGCACCTACGAGCAGTACTTC.

This clone was picked up one time. This rearrangement joins TRBV11-1 to TRBJ2-3; possible D gene TRBD1, 5 bases. V lost 1 base and J lost 2, with 19 bases in between. Germline assignment: CDR1 SGHAT and CDR2 FQDESV (reference sequence). The CDR3 totals 18 residues. The CDR3 is CASSLVWFGTGTTDTQYF. CDR3 sequence (DNA): TGTGCCAGCAGCTTAGTGTGGTTTGGAACAGGAACCACAGATACGCAGTATTTT. Using reference TRBV11-1 and TRBJ2-3 for the parts outside the CDR3, the full variable domain is EAEVAQSPRYKITEKSQAVAFWCDPISGHATLYWYRQILGQGPELLVQFQDESVVDDSQLPKDRFSAERLKGVDSTLKIQPAELGDSAMYLCASSLVWFGTGTTDTQYFGPGTRLTVL.

This chain links TRBV4-2 with TRBJ1-1, with a possible D match to TRBD1 (5 bases). The V and J ends lost 1 base and 5 bases respectively, with 17 bases between them. Germline V lookup: CDR1 LGHNA, CDR2 YNFKEQ. The CDR3 spans 16 residues. Here the CDR3 reads CASSQGPGQGGTEAFF. CDR3 in DNA: TGTGCCAGCAGCCAAGGCCCCGGGCAGGGAGGTACTGAAGCTTTCTTT.

The chain recombines TRBV9 with TRBJ1-1; D unclear. The CDR3 sequence is 15 residues long. Germline CDR1 SGDLS, CDR2 YYNGEE. Trimming stripped 4 bases from V and 4 bases from J, with 17 bases between. In DNA, the CDR3 is TGTGCCAGCAGCCCCCTGGACTCCTTTATCACTGAAGCTTTCTTT. This translates into CASSPLDSFITEAFF.